Listed here is a single T cell receptor beta chain. The sample originates from a study of blood T cell repertoires in COVID-19. Across the study: Sample material is recorded as cDNA or gDNA derived from T cells, B-cell-depleted T cells, or PBMCs.

The data were produced by immunoSEQ multiplex PCR, yet TCRdb's version contains in-frame clones alone and is incomplete. The table has around 260,000 clones, roughly nine tenths seen once. The CDR3 has 18 residues. V was clipped by 6 bases and J by 5 bases; unmatched bases: 14. CDR1 is SNHLY and CDR2 is FYNNEI in the germline V gene. The chain recombines TRBV2 with TRBJ2-3, with 13 positions matching TRBD2. The origin of this receptor is a woman aged 30 to 39 with COVID-19, enrolled during active disease. Material: peripheral blood. CDR3 nucleotides: TGTGCCAGCAGCGCGGAACGGACTAGCGGGAGCCCCCGAGATACGCAGTATTTT. This translates into CASSAERTSGSPRDTQYF.